This TCR beta chain appears in the sequencing data of a study of blood T cell repertoires in COVID-19. Study details: From T cells, B-cell-depleted T cells, or PBMCs came the material, which was cDNA or gDNA.

In the source study's methods: It was from reference gene primer amplification that nucleated cell counts were estimated. Sequencing was performed with immunoSEQ multiplex PCR; in TCRdb, only in-frame clones are kept and a portion is missing. V, J and clone size are taken as reported in that table, and D and trimming were inferred from the DNA itself. The repertoire includes roughly 70,000 clones, 85% to 90% of them detected once, and 4.5% to 5% sits in the top ten. The germline V and J ends were trimmed by 1 base and 1 base, with 12 bases remaining between them. The CDR3 runs to 16 residues. The V gene's germline CDR1 is KGHSH and CDR2 LQKENI.

The chain uses TRBV18 and TRBJ2-3, with D perhaps matching TRBD1 (5 bases). The source is a woman in her forties or fifties with active COVID-19. The material sequenced was peripheral blood. The CDR3 DNA sequence: TGTGCCAGCTCACCACTATTGGACACCCGCACAGATACGCAGTATTTT. Residues: CASSPLLDTRTDTQYF.